This T cell receptor (beta chain) comes out of a study of regulatory T cells in long-lasting Graves disease. The germline CDR1 and CDR2 sequences are SGHTA and FQGTGA. This CDR3 spans 16 amino acids. V gave up 5 bases and J gave up 4 bases; unmatched junction bases: 6. iRepertoire HTBI primers and Arm-PCR of CDR3 regions built TCR beta libraries. Original data processing: Segment identification across samples yielded around 64 TRBV and fewer than 15 TRBJ segments. MiXCR, run by TCRdb on the multiplex PCR reads, gives a single entry per CDR3 protein. The V and J calls were not made by the authors but by TCRdb's processing. In the table there are some 400,000 distinct CDR3 sequences, 15% of which are singletons. The sample holds a few counts of this clonotype. The time point here: newly diagnosed GD, antithyroid drugs for less than 3 months. TCR sequences were obtained from RNA taken from PBMCs. The same data also went into a second study, on T cells in Graves' hyperthyroidism and ophthalmopathy.

V gene TRBV7-3 combines with J gene TRBJ2-2; 11 bases match TRBD2. This sample comprised peripheral blood mononuclear cells (PBMCs), obtained at new diagnosis, from a patient treated with antithyroid drugs. The sequence was collected from a young woman with Graves disease. This CDR3 is CASSPSGRSGTGELFF. CDR3 coding DNA: TGTGCCAGCAGCCCTAGCGGGAGGAGTGGCACCGGGGAGCTGTTTTTT. Variable domain in full (rest from reference TRBV7-3 and TRBJ2-2): GAGVSQTPSNKVTEKGKYVELRCDPISGHTALYWYRQSLGQGPEFLIYFQGTGAADDSGLPNDRFFAVRPEGSVSTLKIQRTERGDSAVYLCASSPSGRSGTGELFFGEGSRLTVL.